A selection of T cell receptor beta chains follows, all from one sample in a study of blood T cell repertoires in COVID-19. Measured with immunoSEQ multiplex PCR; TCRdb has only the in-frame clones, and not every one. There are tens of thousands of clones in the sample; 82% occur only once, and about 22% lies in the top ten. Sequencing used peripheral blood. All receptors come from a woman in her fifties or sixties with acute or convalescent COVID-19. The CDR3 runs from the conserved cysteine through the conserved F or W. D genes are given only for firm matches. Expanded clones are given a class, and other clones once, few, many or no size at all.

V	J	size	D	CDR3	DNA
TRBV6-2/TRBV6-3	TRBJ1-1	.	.	CASSYIAGRAFF	TGTGCCAGCAGTTACATAGCGGGCCGGGCTTTCTTT
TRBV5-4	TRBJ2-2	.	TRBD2	CASSVSGGAGGELFF	TGTGCCAGCAGTGTTAGCGGGGGGGCCGGCGGGGAGCTGTTTTTT
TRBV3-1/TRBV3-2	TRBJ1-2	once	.	CASSQDWAGGAPGYTF	TGTGCCAGCAGCCAAGATTGGGCCGGGGGGGCTCCTGGCTACACCTTC
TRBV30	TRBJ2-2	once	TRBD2	CAWSGLAGTANTGELFF	TGTGCCTGGAGTGGACTAGCGGGAACCGCGAACACCGGGGAGCTGTTTTTT
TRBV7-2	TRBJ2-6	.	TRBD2	CASSSLAGLSGANVLTF	TGTGCCAGCAGCTCACTAGCGGGGCTCTCTGGGGCCAACGTCCTGACTTTC
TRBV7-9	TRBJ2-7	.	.	CASSSKSGTPYEQYF	TGTGCCAGCAGCTCCAAATCCGGGACTCCCTACGAGCAGTACTTC
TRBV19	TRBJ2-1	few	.	CASSIAGNEQFF	TGTGCCAGTAGTATAGCCGGCAATGAGCAGTTCTTC
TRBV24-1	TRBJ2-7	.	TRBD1	CARTPGQHYEQYF	TGTGCCAGGACACCGGGACAGCACTACGAGCAGTACTTC
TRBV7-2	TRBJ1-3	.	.	CASSLVGDSGNTIYF	TGTGCCAGCAGCTTAGTCGGAGACTCTGGAAACACCATATATTTT
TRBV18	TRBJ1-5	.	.	CASSPDRDQPQHF	TGTGCCAGCTCACCAGACAGAGATCAGCCCCAGCATTTT
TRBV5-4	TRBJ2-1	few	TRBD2	CASSLRTSAHNEQFF	TGTGCCAGCAGCTTGCGGACTAGCGCCCACAATGAGCAGTTCTTC
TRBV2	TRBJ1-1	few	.	CASTYTGGSNTEAFF	TGTGCCAGCACTTATACGGGGGGGTCGAACACTGAAGCTTTCTTT
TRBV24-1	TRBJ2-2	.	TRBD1	CATSDYGQGVTGELFF	TGTGCCACCAGTGATTACGGACAGGGAGTAACCGGGGAGCTGTTTTTT
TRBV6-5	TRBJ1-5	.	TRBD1	CASRVTGASNQPQHF	TGTGCCAGCAGGGTGACAGGGGCTAGCAATCAGCCCCAGCATTTT
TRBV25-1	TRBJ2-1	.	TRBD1	CASSESRGNEQFF	TGTGCCAGCAGTGAATCCAGGGGGAATGAGCAGTTCTTC
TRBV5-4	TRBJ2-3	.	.	CASSSAGPTDTQYF	TGTGCCAGCAGCAGTGCGGGACCCACAGATACGCAGTATTTT